This entry features one T cell receptor (beta chain) sequence. Its antigen is currently unknown. Measured with immunoSEQ multiplex PCR; TCRdb has only the in-frame clones, and not every one. This table has some 93,000 clones, roughly 90% appearing once. During the collection period, no donor immune events like infections were recorded. Between the trimmed V and J ends, which lost 3 bases and 0 bases, there was a span of 6 bases. The germline V gene encodes CDR1 LNHDA and CDR2 SQIVND (reference sequence). The CDR3 runs 14 residues. The sample originates from a study of identifying expanded T cells in peripheral blood. General observations from the study: Clone count variance between approximately 2-week samples rose with total template count. Over approximately two and four weeks, about 15 and 18 clones changed, versus around 1.1 between replicates.

This TCR came from a person between 18 and 69 years old in good health. The gene calls are TRBV19 and TRBJ1-5; D is undetermined. The material sequenced was blood. The CDR3 loop is CASSISDSNQPQHF. CDR3 in DNA: TGTGCCAGTAGTATCTCTGATAGCAATCAGCCCCAGCATTTT.